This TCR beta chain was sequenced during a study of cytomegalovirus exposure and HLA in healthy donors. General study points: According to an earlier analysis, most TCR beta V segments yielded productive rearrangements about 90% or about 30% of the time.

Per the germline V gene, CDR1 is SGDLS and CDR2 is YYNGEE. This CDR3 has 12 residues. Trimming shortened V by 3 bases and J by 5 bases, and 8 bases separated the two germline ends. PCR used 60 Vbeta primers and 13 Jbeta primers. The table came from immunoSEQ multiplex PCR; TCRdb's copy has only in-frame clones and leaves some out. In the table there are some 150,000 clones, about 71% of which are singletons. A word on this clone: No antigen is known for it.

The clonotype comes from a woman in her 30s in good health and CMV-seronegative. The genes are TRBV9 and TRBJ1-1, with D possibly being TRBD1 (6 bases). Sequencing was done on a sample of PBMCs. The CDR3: CASSATGTEAFF. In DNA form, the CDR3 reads TGTGCCAGCAGCGCGACAGGAACTGAAGCTTTCTTT.